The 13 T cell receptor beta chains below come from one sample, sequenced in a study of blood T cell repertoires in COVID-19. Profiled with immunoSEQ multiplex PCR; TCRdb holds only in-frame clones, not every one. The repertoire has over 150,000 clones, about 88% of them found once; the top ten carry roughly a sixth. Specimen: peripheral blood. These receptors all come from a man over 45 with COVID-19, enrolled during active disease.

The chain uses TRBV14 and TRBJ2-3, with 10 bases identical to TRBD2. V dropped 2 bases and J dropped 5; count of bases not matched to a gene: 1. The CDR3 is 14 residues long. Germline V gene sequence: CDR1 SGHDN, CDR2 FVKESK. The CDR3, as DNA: TGTGCCAGCAGCCAATTAGCGGGAGGAGATACGCAGTATTTT. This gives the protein CASSQLAGGDTQYF.

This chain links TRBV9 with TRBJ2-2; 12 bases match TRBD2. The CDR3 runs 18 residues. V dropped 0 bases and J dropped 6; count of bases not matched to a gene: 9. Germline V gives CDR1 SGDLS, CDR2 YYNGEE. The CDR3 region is CASSVAPSGRAGAGELFF. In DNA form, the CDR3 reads TGTGCCAGCAGCGTAGCACCTAGCGGGAGGGCGGGAGCCGGGGAGCTGTTTTTT.

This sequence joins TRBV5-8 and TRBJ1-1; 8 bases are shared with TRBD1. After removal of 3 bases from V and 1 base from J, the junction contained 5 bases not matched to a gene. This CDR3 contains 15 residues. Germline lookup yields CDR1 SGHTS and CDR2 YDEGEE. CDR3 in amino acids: CASSSGTGRNTEAFF. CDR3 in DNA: TGTGCCAGCAGCTCGGGGACAGGTAGGAACACTGAAGCTTTCTTT.

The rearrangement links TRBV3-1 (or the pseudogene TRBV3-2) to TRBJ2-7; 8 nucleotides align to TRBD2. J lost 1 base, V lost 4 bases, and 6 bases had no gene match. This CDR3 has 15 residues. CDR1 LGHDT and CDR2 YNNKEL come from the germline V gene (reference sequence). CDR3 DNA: TGTGCCAGCAGCCCCCAGCGGGGGCGGTCCTACGAGCAGTACTTC. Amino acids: CASSPQRGRSYEQYF.

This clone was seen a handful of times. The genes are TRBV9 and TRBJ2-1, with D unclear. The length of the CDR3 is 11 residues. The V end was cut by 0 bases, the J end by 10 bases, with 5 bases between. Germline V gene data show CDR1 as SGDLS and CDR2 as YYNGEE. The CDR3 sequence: CASSVEREQFF. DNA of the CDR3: TGTGCCAGCAGCGTAGAGAGGGAGCAGTTCTTC.

The CDR3, as DNA: TGCGCCAGCAGTTCTGGACAGGGTCGGGTTGAAAAACTGTTTTTT. This translates into CASSSGQGRVEKLFF. This chain uses TRBV5-1 with TRBJ1-4; TRBD1 aligns across 8 bases. The CDR3 sequence is 15 residues long. Germline V lookup: CDR1 SGHRS, CDR2 YFSETQ. V was pared by 5 bases and J by 7 bases, with 10 bases of the junction left unmatched. Based on the CDR3 plus reference TRBV5-1 and TRBJ1-4, the full variable domain is KAGVTQTPRYLIKTRGQQVTLSCSPISGHRSVSWYQQTPGQGLQFLFEYFSETQRNKGNFPGRFSGRQFSNSRSEMNVSTLELGDSALYLCASSSGQGRVEKLFFGSGTQLSVL.

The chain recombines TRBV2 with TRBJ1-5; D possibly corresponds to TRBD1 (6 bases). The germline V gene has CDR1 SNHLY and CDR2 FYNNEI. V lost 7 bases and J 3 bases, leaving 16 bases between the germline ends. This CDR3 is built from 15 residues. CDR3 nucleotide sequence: TGTGCCAGCACCGAATTTGGGGGGGCCAATCAGCCCCAGCATTTT. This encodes CASTEFGGANQPQHF.

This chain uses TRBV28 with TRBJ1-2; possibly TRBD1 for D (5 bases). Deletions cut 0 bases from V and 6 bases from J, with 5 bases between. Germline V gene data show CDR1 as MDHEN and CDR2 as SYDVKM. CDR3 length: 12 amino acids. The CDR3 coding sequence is TGTGCCAGCAGTTTATGGGGGCATGGCTACACCTTC. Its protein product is CASSLWGHGYTF.

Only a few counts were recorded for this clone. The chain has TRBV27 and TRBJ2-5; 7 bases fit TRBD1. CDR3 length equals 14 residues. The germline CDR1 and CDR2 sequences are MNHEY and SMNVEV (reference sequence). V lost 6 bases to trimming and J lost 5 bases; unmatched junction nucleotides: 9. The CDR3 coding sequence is TGTGCCAGCAGAGACAGGGTTCGAGGGGAGACCCAGTACTTC. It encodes CASRDRVRGETQYF.

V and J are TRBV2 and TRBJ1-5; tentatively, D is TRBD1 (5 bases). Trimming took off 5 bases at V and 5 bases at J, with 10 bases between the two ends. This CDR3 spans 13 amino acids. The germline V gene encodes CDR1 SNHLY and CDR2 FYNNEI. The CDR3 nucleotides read TGTGCCAGCAGTACCGGACATTATCAGCCCCAGCATTTT. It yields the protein CASSTGHYQPQHF.

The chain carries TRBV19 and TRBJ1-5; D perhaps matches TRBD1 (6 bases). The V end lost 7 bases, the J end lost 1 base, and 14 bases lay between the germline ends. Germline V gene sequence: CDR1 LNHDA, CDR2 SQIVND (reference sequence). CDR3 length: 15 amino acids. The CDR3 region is CASMGGALSNQPQHF. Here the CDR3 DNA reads TGTGCCAGTATGGGGGGGGCTCTGAGCAATCAGCCCCAGCATTTT.

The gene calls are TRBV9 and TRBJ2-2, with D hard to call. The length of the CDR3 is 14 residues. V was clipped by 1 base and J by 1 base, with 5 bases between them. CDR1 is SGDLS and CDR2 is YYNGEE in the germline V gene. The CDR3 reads CASSVSGNTGELFF. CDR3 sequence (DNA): TGTGCCAGCAGCGTATCAGGGAACACCGGGGAGCTGTTTTTT.

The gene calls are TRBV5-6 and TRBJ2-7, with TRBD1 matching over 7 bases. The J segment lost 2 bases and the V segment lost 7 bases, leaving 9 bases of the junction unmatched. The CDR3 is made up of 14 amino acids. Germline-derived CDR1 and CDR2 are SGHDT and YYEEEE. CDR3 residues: CASGLTGRPYEQYF. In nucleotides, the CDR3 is TGTGCCAGCGGTTTGACAGGGCGACCCTACGAGCAGTACTTC.